One sample yielded the 19 T cell receptor beta chains listed below, sequenced in a study of blood T cell repertoires in COVID-19. Assay: immunoSEQ multiplex PCR; the TCRdb copy retains only in-frame clones and omits some. The table has 190,000 or so clones, approximately 78% seen once. The sample consisted of PBMCs or T cells enriched from blood (not recorded which). These receptors originate from a man aged 40-55 years who had recovered from COVID-19.

This clone was seen only a few times. The chain joins TRBV7-9 to TRBJ2-1, with TRBD2 identical over 13 bases. The CDR3 is 19 amino acids. The V and J ends lost 5 bases and 1 base, in that order; junction bases with no gene match: 11. Germline loops: CDR1 SEHNR, CDR2 FQNEAQ (reference sequence). CDR3 protein: CASSRKRGLAGVSYNEQFF. CDR3 coding DNA: TGTGCCAGCAGCCGAAAGAGAGGACTAGCGGGAGTTTCCTACAATGAGCAGTTCTTC.

This clone showed up just a few times. The rearrangement links TRBV27 to TRBJ2-5; possible D gene TRBD1, 5 bases. This CDR3 comprises 15 residues. CDR1 and CDR2 from the germline V gene are MNHEY and SMNVEV (reference sequence). V lost 3 bases and J 3 bases, leaving 14 bases between the germline ends. The CDR3 sequence is CASSLAGWGKETQYF. The DNA for the CDR3 is TGTGCCAGCAGTTTGGCAGGGTGGGGCAAAGAGACCCAGTACTTC.

This clone showed up just once. V and J are TRBV4-2 and TRBJ2-1; 9 bases map to TRBD2. Germline V CDR1 and CDR2: LGHNA, YNFKEQ. J gave up 6 bases and V 1 base, and 13 bases lay outside the gene matches. The CDR3 extends over 18 amino acids. The CDR3 nucleotides are TGTGCCAGCAGCCAAGGGATCGGCCGCGGGGGGGCACCCAATGAGCAGTTCTTC. Residues: CASSQGIGRGGAPNEQFF.

V and J are TRBV5-4 and TRBJ2-3; possibly TRBD1 for D (5 bases). The CDR3 contains 15 residues. V was pared by 1 base and J by 5 bases, with 14 bases between. CDR1 SGHNT and CDR2 YYREEE come from the germline V gene (reference sequence). CDR3 loop: CASSLLGGARDTQYF. The CDR3 nucleotides are TGTGCCAGCAGCTTGTTGGGTGGGGCTCGAGATACGCAGTATTTT.

The V call is TRBV6-5, the J call TRBJ2-2, with D perhaps matching TRBD1 (5 bases). Germline lookup yields CDR1 MNHEY and CDR2 SVGAGI. This CDR3 has 16 residues. Between the trimmed V and J ends, which lost 2 bases and 4 bases, there was a span of 14 bases. CDR3 region: CASSYMFRARTGELFF. CDR3 sequence (DNA): TGTGCCAGCAGTTACATGTTCAGGGCTCGCACCGGGGAGCTGTTTTTT.

The chain uses TRBV5-1 and TRBJ1-1; tentative D call: TRBD1 (6 bases). Germline-derived CDR1 and CDR2 are SGHRS and YFSETQ. The CDR3 is made up of 15 amino acids. Trimming shortened V by 4 bases and J by 0 bases, and 13 bases separated the two germline ends. CDR3 sequence reads: CASSHSRDMNTEAFF. CDR3 sequence (DNA): TGCGCCAGCAGCCACAGCCGGGACATGAACACTGAAGCTTTCTTT.

The gene calls are TRBV5-1 and TRBJ2-7, with 9 bases that match TRBD2. This CDR3 is 14 amino acids long. Germline CDR1 reads SGHRS; CDR2 reads YFSETQ. The V gene end was trimmed by 4 bases and the J gene end by 6 bases; junction bases not matched to a gene: 8. This CDR3 is CASSPAGGLVEQYF. CDR3 nucleotide sequence: TGCGCCAGCAGCCCCGCGGGGGGGTTGGTCGAGCAGTACTTC.

V and J are TRBV18 and TRBJ1-1, with 11 bases lining up with TRBD1. The V gene's germline CDR1 is KGHSH and CDR2 LQKENI. After removal of 3 bases from V and 7 bases from J, the junction contained 7 bases not matched to a gene. The length of the CDR3 is 15 residues. The CDR3 bases are TGTGCCAGCTCACCCGGCCAGGGACAGGGGGTTGAAGCTTTCTTT. It codes for CASSPGQGQGVEAFF.

The chain combines TRBV11-2 with TRBJ2-1; 10 bases match TRBD1. V shed 4 bases, J shed 3 bases, and the junction held 3 bases outside the gene matches. CDR1 is SGHAT and CDR2 is FQNNGV in the germline V gene. CDR3 length: 15 residues. CDR3 sequence reads: CASSSGTGVYNEQFF. The CDR3 DNA reads as TGTGCCAGCAGCTCCGGGACAGGGGTCTACAATGAGCAGTTCTTC.

The chain couples TRBV2 to TRBJ1-3, with D possibly matching TRBD1 (5 bases). From germline, CDR1 is SNHLY and CDR2 FYNNEI. The CDR3 has 14 residues. Between the trimmed V and J ends, which lost 1 base and 6 bases, there was a span of 10 bases. The CDR3 DNA sequence: TGTGCCAGCAGTGAAGGGGGCAGTATAAACACCATATATTTT. This codes for CASSEGGSINTIYF.

The chain uses TRBV13 and TRBJ1-1, with no clear D. V gave up 2 bases and J gave up 3 bases, with 13 bases separating them. The CDR3 spans 15 residues. Per the germline V gene, CDR1 is PRHDT and CDR2 is FYEKMQ (reference sequence). CDR3 protein: CASSLRGYGDTEAFF. The CDR3 DNA sequence: TGTGCCAGCAGCTTACGAGGGTATGGGGACACTGAAGCTTTCTTT.

The chain uses TRBV4-2 and TRBJ2-5, with D possibly TRBD1 on 5 matching bases. V gave up 1 base and J gave up 1 base, with 19 bases separating them. CDR1 LGHNA and CDR2 YNFKEQ come from the germline V gene. This CDR3 is built from 18 residues. CDR3 DNA sequence: TGTGCCAGCAGCCAAGGCGTGATCGTCGACAGTCTCCAAGAGACCCAGTACTTC. Translating it yields CASSQGVIVDSLQETQYF.

The chain carries TRBV30 and TRBJ1-1; tentatively, D is TRBD1 (5 bases). Germline loops: CDR1 GTSNPN, CDR2 SVGIG (reference sequence). Trimming left V 8 bases short and J 5 bases short, with 18 bases between. The CDR3 runs 13 residues. The CDR3 nucleotides read TGTGCCGGCAGCGGGGGTTTGAGGACTGAAGCTTTCTTT. It encodes CAGSGGLRTEAFF.

The table lists this clone with a few counts. The chain uses TRBV27 and TRBJ1-6; 9 nucleotides line up with TRBD1. The V and J ends lost 3 bases and 10 bases, in that order; junction bases with no gene match: 7. The CDR3 length is 15 residues. The V gene's germline CDR1 is MNHEY and CDR2 SMNVEV (reference sequence). CDR3 bases: TGTGCCAGCAGTTTGGGACAGGGAGGTCGATCACCCCTCCACTTT. It yields the protein CASSLGQGGRSPLHF.

The chain joins TRBV7-9 to TRBJ2-1; D is uncertain. V was pared by 1 base and J by 1 base, with 14 bases between. Germline V gene data show CDR1 as SEHNR and CDR2 as FQNEAQ (reference sequence). The CDR3 runs 17 residues. CDR3 in DNA: TGTGCCAGCAGCTTAGGTGGGTCCCTCGGGTCCTACAATGAGCAGTTCTTC. This gives the protein CASSLGGSLGSYNEQFF.

The chain joins TRBV18 to TRBJ1-4, with D unclear. The CDR3 has 14 residues. The V gene's germline CDR1 is KGHSH and CDR2 LQKENI. V lost 1 base and J lost 5, with 8 bases in between. For the CDR3, the DNA is TGTGCCAGCTCACCACAAGGAGGGAATGAAAAACTGTTTTTT. The encoded protein is CASSPQGGNEKLFF.

The chain links TRBV29-1 to TRBJ1-1; maybe TRBD1 (5 bases). V lost 3 bases to trimming and J lost 2 bases, with 13 bases between them. Germline CDR1 is SQVTM and CDR2 is ANQGSEA. This CDR3 is 14 amino acids long. The CDR3 DNA is TGCAGCGTTGACCCCCGCCAGGGTAACACTGAAGCTTTCTTT. Its translation: CSVDPRQGNTEAFF.

This clone was seen once. This chain joins TRBV18 and TRBJ2-3, with 7 bases fitting TRBD1. The CDR3 consists of 15 residues. The V gene's germline CDR1 is KGHSH and CDR2 LQKENI. J lost 2 bases, V lost 3 bases, and 5 bases had no gene match. CDR3 amino acids: CASSPGTASTDTQYF. In DNA, the CDR3 is TGTGCCAGCTCACCCGGGACAGCCTCCACAGATACGCAGTATTTT.

The CDR3 coding sequence is TGTGCCAGCAGCTTTTGGGACAGGGACACTGAAGCTTTCTTT. Its protein is CASSFWDRDTEAFF. V and J are TRBV7-9 and TRBJ1-1; TRBD1 aligns across 9 bases. Germline trimming cut 3 bases from V and 3 bases from J; bases unmatched to any gene: 2. Germline loops: CDR1 SEHNR, CDR2 FQNEAQ (reference sequence). The CDR3 is 14 residues long.